These T cell receptor beta chains were read from a single sample in a study of blood T cell repertoires in COVID-19. Sequencing used immunoSEQ multiplex PCR; TCRdb keeps in-frame clones, though not all of them. This repertoire shows 100,000 to 150,000 clones, around 86% found once; its top ten account for 5% to 6%. The sequenced sample consisted of peripheral blood. These receptors all stem from a human donor in a cohort sampled during active COVID-19. Each CDR3 is given with its conserved first and last residue. The order of the fields is V gene, J gene, D gene, clone size, CDR3 DNA, CDR3 protein. D genes are given only for firm matches. Clone size is shown for a subset of rows, as once, few, many or a class of expanded clone.

v_call: TRBV11-2
j_call: TRBJ2-5
d_call: TRBD2
clone_size: -
cdr3_nt: TGTGCCAGCCGGGAGGAGGGATCATTGGAGACCCAGTACTTC
cdr3_aa: CASREEGSLETQYF

v_call: TRBV7-8
j_call: TRBJ1-1
d_call: -
clone_size: -
cdr3_nt: TGTGCCAGCAGCTTATCATCTGACAGAAAAGCTTTCTTT
cdr3_aa: CASSLSSDRKAFF

v_call: TRBV7-9
j_call: TRBJ2-7
d_call: -
clone_size: -
cdr3_nt: TGTGCCAGCAGTCCGGCTGGGGCAGCCGAGCAGTACTTC
cdr3_aa: CASSPAGAAEQYF

v_call: TRBV12-3/TRBV12-4
j_call: TRBJ1-3
d_call: -
clone_size: -
cdr3_nt: TGTGCCAGCAGTTTCGGTTCTGGAAACACCATATATTTT
cdr3_aa: CASSFGSGNTIYF

v_call: TRBV5-1
j_call: TRBJ2-7
d_call: -
clone_size: -
cdr3_nt: TGCGCCAGCAGCTTGGCCGCAGGGACGGGAGTTGCCGAGCAGTACTTC
cdr3_aa: CASSLAAGTGVAEQYF

v_call: TRBV18
j_call: TRBJ1-6
d_call: TRBD1
clone_size: -
cdr3_nt: TGTGCCAGCTCACCGCTCGGGACAGGGGAGTCACCCCTCCACTTT
cdr3_aa: CASSPLGTGESPLHF

v_call: TRBV7-9
j_call: TRBJ1-4
d_call: -
clone_size: once
cdr3_nt: TGTGCCAGCAGCTTAGTCGGAACTAATGAAAAACTGTTTTTT
cdr3_aa: CASSLVGTNEKLFF

v_call: TRBV19
j_call: TRBJ2-7
d_call: TRBD2
clone_size: -
cdr3_nt: TGTGCCAGTAGTATAGGGAGCGGGACCATTTACGAGCAGTACTTC
cdr3_aa: CASSIGSGTIYEQYF

v_call: TRBV7-2
j_call: TRBJ2-1
d_call: -
clone_size: once
cdr3_nt: TGTGCCAGCAGTTACCTCACGGGCGGTTGGGGAGAGTACAATGAGCAGTTCTTC
cdr3_aa: CASSYLTGGWGEYNEQFF

v_call: TRBV9
j_call: TRBJ2-2
d_call: -
clone_size: -
cdr3_nt: TGTGCCAGCAGCGTAGCCCGACAGGAGAACACCGGGGAGCTGTTTTTT
cdr3_aa: CASSVARQENTGELFF

v_call: TRBV25-1
j_call: TRBJ2-2
d_call: -
clone_size: -
cdr3_nt: TGTGCCAGCAGTGACAGGGTAGGGCGAAGCGGGGAGCTGTTTTTT
cdr3_aa: CASSDRVGRSGELFF

v_call: TRBV29-1
j_call: TRBJ2-2
d_call: TRBD2
clone_size: -
cdr3_nt: TGCAGCGTTGAAGACGTGCTAGCGGGTAACACCGGGGAGCTGTTTTTT
cdr3_aa: CSVEDVLAGNTGELFF

v_call: TRBV5-1
j_call: TRBJ2-7
d_call: TRBD2
clone_size: once
cdr3_nt: TGCGCCAGCAGCTTGGTAGCGGGAGCAAGCTCCTACGAGCAGTACTTC
cdr3_aa: CASSLVAGASSYEQYF

v_call: TRBV28
j_call: TRBJ1-1
d_call: -
clone_size: -
cdr3_nt: TGTGCCAGCAGTCGAGGGGGGGGGACTGAAGCTTTCTTT
cdr3_aa: CASSRGGGTEAFF

v_call: TRBV5-1
j_call: TRBJ2-1
d_call: TRBD2
clone_size: -
cdr3_nt: TGCGCCAGCAGCTTGGGGACTAGCGGGAGTGGCTACAATGAGCAGTTCTTC
cdr3_aa: CASSLGTSGSGYNEQFF

v_call: TRBV2
j_call: TRBJ2-3
d_call: -
clone_size: -
cdr3_nt: TGTGCCAGCGAACCTACTAGCCCGGGCGGGGATACGCAGTATTTT
cdr3_aa: CASEPTSPGGDTQYF

v_call: TRBV10-1
j_call: TRBJ1-1
d_call: TRBD1
clone_size: -
cdr3_nt: TGCGCCAGCAGTGATCTACAGGGGAACGCTTTCTTT
cdr3_aa: CASSDLQGNAFF

v_call: TRBV10-3
j_call: TRBJ1-2
d_call: TRBD1
clone_size: -
cdr3_nt: TGTGCCATCAGTGATATGGGGACAGGGGATCAGGGGACTGGCTACACCTTC
cdr3_aa: CAISDMGTGDQGTGYTF

v_call: TRBV10-3
j_call: TRBJ1-1
d_call: TRBD1
clone_size: -
cdr3_nt: TGTGCCATCAGTGAGACGACAGGGCACACTGAAGCTTTCTTT
cdr3_aa: CAISETTGHTEAFF

v_call: TRBV7-2
j_call: TRBJ1-6
d_call: -
clone_size: -
cdr3_nt: TGTGCCAGCAGCTACTCAAGGACAGTCATCCGGTCGTCACCCCTCCACTTT
cdr3_aa: CASSYSRTVIRSSPLHF

v_call: TRBV4-1
j_call: TRBJ1-2
d_call: -
clone_size: -
cdr3_nt: TGCGCCAGCAGCCACCCTACAGTGAACTATGGCTACACCTTC
cdr3_aa: CASSHPTVNYGYTF

v_call: TRBV15
j_call: TRBJ2-1
d_call: -
clone_size: -
cdr3_nt: TGTGCCACCAGCCGCTCTGGAGCGTCCTACAATGAGCAGTTCTTC
cdr3_aa: CATSRSGASYNEQFF

v_call: TRBV19
j_call: TRBJ2-7
d_call: TRBD2
clone_size: -
cdr3_nt: TGTGCCAGTAGTATTCGTGGCGGGAGTAACGAGCAGTACTTC
cdr3_aa: CASSIRGGSNEQYF

v_call: TRBV18
j_call: TRBJ2-1
d_call: -
clone_size: -
cdr3_nt: TGTGCCAGCTCACCAAGAACTAGCCGCTACAATGAGCAGTTCTTC
cdr3_aa: CASSPRTSRYNEQFF

v_call: TRBV28
j_call: TRBJ2-1
d_call: -
clone_size: -
cdr3_nt: TGTGCCAGCAGTTTAGCATATCGCACTAGCCCTTACAATGAGCAGTTCTTC
cdr3_aa: CASSLAYRTSPYNEQFF

v_call: TRBV29-1
j_call: TRBJ2-1
d_call: TRBD2
clone_size: -
cdr3_nt: TGCAGCGGTCGGACTAGCGGGAGAGCTGGTGAGCAGTTCTTC
cdr3_aa: CSGRTSGRAGEQFF

v_call: TRBV6-6
j_call: TRBJ2-7
d_call: TRBD1
clone_size: -
cdr3_nt: TGTGCCAGCCGGGACAGGGGACGCGAGCAGTACTTC
cdr3_aa: CASRDRGREQYF

v_call: TRBV2
j_call: TRBJ2-7
d_call: -
clone_size: -
cdr3_nt: TGTGCCAGCAGAGGAGGGTCCTACGAGCAGTACTTC
cdr3_aa: CASRGGSYEQYF

v_call: TRBV12-5
j_call: TRBJ1-1
d_call: TRBD1
clone_size: -
cdr3_nt: TGTGCTAGTGGTTTGGGGGGGACAGGGGGCACTGAAGCTTTCTTT
cdr3_aa: CASGLGGTGGTEAFF

v_call: TRBV4-3
j_call: TRBJ2-1
d_call: TRBD2
clone_size: -
cdr3_nt: TGCGCCAGCAGCCAAGTCCCCAGCGGGAGGGCCTACAATGAGCAGTTCTTC
cdr3_aa: CASSQVPSGRAYNEQFF

v_call: TRBV5-8
j_call: TRBJ2-3
d_call: -
clone_size: -
cdr3_nt: TGTGCCAGCAGCTTGGCCGGGAGAGCCCGGGATACGCAGTATTTT
cdr3_aa: CASSLAGRARDTQYF

v_call: TRBV27
j_call: TRBJ2-1
d_call: TRBD2
clone_size: once
cdr3_nt: TGTGCCAGCAGTTTCAGCGGGAGGGCCGGCTCCTACAATGAGCAGTTCTTC
cdr3_aa: CASSFSGRAGSYNEQFF

v_call: TRBV5-1
j_call: TRBJ1-3
d_call: TRBD1
clone_size: -
cdr3_nt: TGCGCCAGCAGCTTGGGACAGGGTCGCTACTCTGGAAACACCATATATTTT
cdr3_aa: CASSLGQGRYSGNTIYF

v_call: TRBV19
j_call: TRBJ2-3
d_call: -
clone_size: -
cdr3_nt: TGTGCCAGTAGTATACCCCGAGGGGGAAGCACAGATACGCAGTATTTT
cdr3_aa: CASSIPRGGSTDTQYF

v_call: TRBV7-2
j_call: TRBJ2-3
d_call: -
clone_size: -
cdr3_nt: TGTGCCAGCAGCTTAGAGCGCCGATCGCAGTATTTT
cdr3_aa: CASSLERRSQYF

v_call: TRBV2
j_call: TRBJ2-6
d_call: -
clone_size: -
cdr3_nt: TGTGCCAGCAGTGTAGGGGTAACTGGGGCCAACGTCCTGACTTTC
cdr3_aa: CASSVGVTGANVLTF

v_call: TRBV6-5
j_call: TRBJ2-1
d_call: TRBD2
clone_size: -
cdr3_nt: TGTGCCAGCAACAAGCGGGAGGGCCGGAATGAGCAGTTCTTC
cdr3_aa: CASNKREGRNEQFF

v_call: TRBV27
j_call: TRBJ2-7
d_call: TRBD1
clone_size: -
cdr3_nt: TGTGCCAGCAGTCCGTTGACAGGGAGCCGCTACGAGCAGTACTTC
cdr3_aa: CASSPLTGSRYEQYF

v_call: TRBV7-2
j_call: TRBJ2-7
d_call: -
clone_size: -
cdr3_nt: TGTGCCAGCAGCTCTAACAGGGAGAGCCTCTACGAGCAGTACTTC
cdr3_aa: CASSSNRESLYEQYF

v_call: TRBV19
j_call: TRBJ1-5
d_call: -
clone_size: -
cdr3_nt: TGTGCCAGTAGTGACCGACACCTCGATCAGCCCCAGCATTTT
cdr3_aa: CASSDRHLDQPQHF

v_call: TRBV28
j_call: TRBJ2-3
d_call: TRBD2
clone_size: -
cdr3_nt: TGTGCCAGCAGTATAGGACTAGCGGGAACGTTCCTGAGCACAGATACGCAGTATTTT
cdr3_aa: CASSIGLAGTFLSTDTQYF